This passage covers 17 T cell receptor beta chains from one sample sequenced in a study of metastatic and nonmetastatic thyroid tumors (dated by TCRdb to the early 2020s). None of the patients had been given any treatment before thyroid surgery. The method behind the library was PCR. For sequencing, an Illumina HiSeq 4000 was employed. Using fastp at Q25 and MiXCR, TCRdb reprocessed the public reads and kept productive beta chains. The sample table contains about 82,000 clones; only one count was recorded for roughly an eighth of them. Clones ranked in the top ten supply approximately 8.8% of the sample. The sequenced sample consisted of tumor tissue. These receptors were collected from a female donor with papillary thyroid cancer or a benign thyroid nodule (not recorded which). Some clones in this sample may be carry-over from other donors' samples.

This clone has ten or more counts. Written as DNA, the CDR3 is TGTGCCAGCAGCCCACTCATCCTTGGACAGAGCCTTAATCAGCCCCAGCATTTT. Its protein is CASSPLILGQSLNQPQHF. J is TRBJ1-5 and V is TRBV6-2 or TRBV6-3; TRBD1 is a possible D gene (6 bases). The V gene's germline CDR1 is MNHEY and CDR2 SVGEGT. This CDR3 region has 18 residues. V lost 6 bases and J 4 bases, leaving 25 bases between the germline ends.

With regard to this clone: A much larger clone differs from this one at a single base, so this may be a read error. The chain links TRBV10-3 to TRBJ2-1, with TRBD2 as a possible D gene (6 bases). CDR1 is ENHRY, CDR2 SYGVKD, per germline. The length of the CDR3 is 17 residues. Trimming pared 3 bases from V and 2 bases from J, leaving 17 bases between. This CDR3 reads CAISDGGISGTYNEQFF. The CDR3 bases are TGTGCCATCAGTGACGGAGGGATTAGCGGTACCTACAATGAGCAGTTCTTC.

This clone was found many times. The chain links TRBV5-1 to TRBJ2-5; 7 bases fit TRBD2. The CDR3 is made up of 16 amino acids. V dropped 0 bases and J dropped 0; count of bases not matched to a gene: 5. Looked up from germline, CDR1 is SGHRS and CDR2 is YFSETQ. CDR3 protein: CASSLALAEHQETQYF. The CDR3 DNA sequence: TGCGCCAGCAGCTTGGCGCTAGCGGAGCACCAAGAGACCCAGTACTTC.

This rearrangement joins TRBV6-1 to TRBJ1-1; D may be TRBD1 (6 bases). The CDR3 extends over 14 amino acids. CDR1 and CDR2 from the germline V gene are MNHNS and SASEGT. Trimming shortened V by 5 bases and J by 5 bases, and 15 bases separated the two germline ends. Written as DNA, the CDR3 is TGTGCCAGCAGTAAGGGGGGTGGTGGAACTGAAGCTTTCTTT. This encodes CASSKGGGGTEAFF.

The V call is TRBV2, the J call TRBJ2-1; D is possibly TRBD1 or TRBD2 (5 bases each). In germline, CDR1 is SNHLY, CDR2 FYNNEI. V was trimmed by 8 bases and J by 15 bases, leaving 17 bases between them. CDR3 length: 11 amino acids. CDR3 DNA: TGTGCCAGCGGGGACCCCCAATTCTTGTTCTTC. Translation gives CASGDPQFLFF.

A remark on this clone: A single base separates this from a much larger clone, so it may be a read error. This specimen includes other DNA sequences encoding the same CDR3. V gene TRBV12-3 or TRBV12-4 combines with J gene TRBJ1-1; a possible D gene is TRBD1 (5 bases). V was shortened by 0 bases and J by 5 bases, with 7 bases between the two germline ends. This CDR3 spans 13 amino acids. The CDR3 DNA reads as TGTGCCAGCAGTTTAGCAGGGGAAACTGAAGCTTTCTTT. Protein product: CASSLAGETEAFF.

This clone was observed many times. The chain employs TRBV28 and TRBJ1-4; TRBD1 is a possible D gene (5 bases). V lost 2 bases and J 10 bases, leaving 17 bases between the germline ends. Per germline, CDR1 MDHEN and CDR2 SYDVKM. This CDR3 region has 15 residues. The CDR3 loop reads CASSLTGATRGKLFF. DNA of the CDR3: TGTGCCAGCAGTTTAACAGGCGCGACGAGGGGAAAACTGTTTTTT. The variable domain in full, with the rest retrieved from reference TRBV28 and TRBJ1-4, is DVKVTQSSRYLVKRTGEKVFLECVQDMDHENMFWYRQDPGLGLRLIYFSYDVKMKEKGDIPEGYSVSREKKERFSLILESASTNQTSMYLCASSLTGATRGKLFFGSGTQLSVL.

Details on this clone: The conserved phenylalanine or tryptophan is not found at the CDR3 terminus, so this likely reflects a read error. The chain recombines TRBV6-1 with TRBJ1-2, with D tentatively TRBD1 (6 bases). The CDR3 extends over 13 amino acids. The V and J ends lost 4 bases and 5 bases respectively, with 11 bases between them. CDR1 is MNHNS, CDR2 SASEGT, per germline. DNA for the CDR3: TGTGCCAGCAGTGGGGGACATGCATATGGCTACACCTTA. Its protein is CASSGGHAYGYTL.

A note on this clone: A read error is possible here, since a much larger clone lies one base away. The V call is TRBV7-3, the J call TRBJ2-3, with a tentative D call TRBD1 (5 bases). This CDR3 has 14 residues. The germline V gene has CDR1 SGHTA and CDR2 FQGTGA. Trimming took 2 bases from V and 6 from J, leaving 12 bases between them. The DNA for the CDR3 is TGTGCCAGCAGCTTAGACGACAGTGTTGATACGCAGTATTTT. Protein: CASSLDDSVDTQYF.

This clone appeared a few times. This clone may be a read error of a much larger clone one base away. Other DNA sequences in this sample translate to the same CDR3. The chain carries TRBV11-3 and TRBJ1-6; D is undetermined. The CDR3 spans 16 residues. Germline-derived CDR1 and CDR2 are SGHNT and YENEEA. The CDR3 loop reads CASSLGGRPADSPLHF. CDR3 nucleotide sequence: TGTGCCAGCAGCTTAGGCGGCAGGCCGGCTGATTCGCCCCTCCACTTT.

This clone was detected ten times or more. The same CDR3 also results from other DNA sequences found in this sample. This chain connects TRBV30 to TRBJ2-7, with TRBD2 matching over 10 bases. The V and J ends lost 5 bases and 3 bases, in that order; junction bases with no gene match: 1. The V gene's germline CDR1 is GTSNPN and CDR2 SVGIG (reference sequence). The CDR3 sequence is 12 residues long. The DNA of the CDR3 is TGTGCCTGGGGACTAGCGGACTACGAGCAGTACTTC. Its protein product is CAWGLADYEQYF.

Turning to this clone: Just one base apart from a much larger clone, this may be a read error. V usage is TRBV24-1 and J usage is TRBJ1-1; D perhaps matches TRBD1 (5 bases). The CDR3 has 15 amino acids. V was shortened by 4 bases and J by 7 bases, with 18 bases between the two germline ends. The germline gives CDR1 KGHDR, CDR2 SFDVKD. The chain's CDR3 is CATSDSRTGPNEAFF. The CDR3 DNA is TGTGCCACCAGTGACTCTAGGACGGGACCCAATGAAGCTTTCTTT.

This clone was counted only a few times. The chain recombines TRBV6-5 with TRBJ2-1; D call uncertain. The ends were cut back, 2 bases at V and 9 bases at J, with 11 bases in the middle. CDR1 and CDR2 from the germline V gene are MNHEY and SVGAGI. CDR3 size: 13 residues. The CDR3 is CASSYPQFAEQFF. The CDR3 bases are TGTGCCAGCAGTTACCCCCAGTTCGCTGAGCAGTTCTTC.

This clone was seen ten or more times. This chain joins TRBV7-6 and TRBJ2-1, with 11 nucleotides matching TRBD2. CDR1 SGHVS and CDR2 FNYEAQ come from the germline V gene. The CDR3 has 15 residues. V trimming: 3 bases; J trimming: 4 bases; junction bases outside the gene matches: 2. For the CDR3, the DNA is TGTGCCAGCAGCTTGGGACTAGCGGATTACAATGAGCAGTTCTTC. Its translation: CASSLGLADYNEQFF.

This clone is judged medium-sized. The V call is TRBV6-1, the J call TRBJ1-6; 7 positions match TRBD1. Germline loops: CDR1 MNHNS, CDR2 SASEGT. Trimming cost V 8 bases and J 10 bases; bases outside gene matches: 17. There are 16 residues in the CDR3. The CDR3 sequence is CASARVGGSQSSPLHF. In DNA, the CDR3 is TGTGCCAGCGCGAGGGTAGGGGGCAGTCAAAGCTCACCCCTCCACTTT.

The genes are TRBV6-1 and TRBJ1-6, with D unclear. There are 17 residues in the CDR3. CDR1 is MNHNS and CDR2 is SASEGT in the germline V gene. Trimming stripped 6 bases from V and 3 bases from J, with 18 bases between. CDR3 amino acids: CASRTGSGGFYNSPLHF. CDR3 DNA: TGTGCCAGCAGAACCGGTTCGGGAGGCTTCTATAATTCACCCCTCCACTTT.

This clone was recorded many times. This chain connects TRBV20-1 to TRBJ1-1; D is uncertain. Germline V gene lookup returns CDR1 DFQATT and CDR2 SNEGSKA (reference sequence). CDR3 size: 13 residues. Between the trimmed V and J ends, which lost 6 bases and 2 bases, there was a span of 13 bases. The DNA of the CDR3 is TGCAGTGCAAGCGGGTGGGGTAACACTGAAGCTTTCTTT. As protein: CSASGWGNTEAFF.